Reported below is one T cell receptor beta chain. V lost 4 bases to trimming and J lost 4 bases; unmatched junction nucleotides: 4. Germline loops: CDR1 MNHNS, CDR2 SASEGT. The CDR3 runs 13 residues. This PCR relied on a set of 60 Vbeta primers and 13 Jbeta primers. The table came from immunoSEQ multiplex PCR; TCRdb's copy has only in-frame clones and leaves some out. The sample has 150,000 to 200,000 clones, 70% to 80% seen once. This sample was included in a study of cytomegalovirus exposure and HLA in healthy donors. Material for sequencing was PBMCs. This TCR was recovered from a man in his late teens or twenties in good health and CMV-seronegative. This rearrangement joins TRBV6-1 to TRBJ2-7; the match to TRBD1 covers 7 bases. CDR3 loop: CASSGDSWYEQYF. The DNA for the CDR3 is TGTGCCAGCAGTGGGGACAGTTGGTACGAGCAGTACTTC.